The TCR beta chain under discussion was sequenced for a study of blood T cell repertoires in COVID-19. Across the whole study: Sites across the United States, Italy and Spain contributed samples from acute and convalescent COVID-19. The analysed material was cDNA or gDNA that came from T cells, B-cell-depleted T cells, or PBMCs.

Authors' processing steps: The assay estimated nucleated cells by amplifying reference gene primers. Measured with immunoSEQ multiplex PCR; TCRdb has only the in-frame clones, and not every one. From that table come the V and J calls and clone size; the DNA was used to work out D and trimming. The top ten clones hold about 2.5% of a sample with 210,000 or so clones, more than 80% of them seen once. Germline V gives CDR1 SGHRS, CDR2 YFSETQ. This CDR3 is built from 16 residues. V gave up 1 base and J gave up 7 bases; unmatched junction bases: 13. Seattle's enrolled individuals joined amid active infection and were then monitored longitudinally.

Sequencing was performed on peripheral blood. The rearrangement uses TRBV5-1 and TRBJ2-7; 8 nucleotides match TRBD2. The TCR comes from a young man with COVID-19, enrolled during active disease. CDR3 nucleotides: TGCGCCAGCAGCTTGTCCGGGGGGGATCTTCGGAGGGAGCAGTACTTC. Encoded protein: CASSLSGGDLRREQYF.